This T cell receptor beta chain derives from a study of blood T cell repertoires in COVID-19. Study-level background: The United States, Italy and Spain provided the acute and convalescent COVID-19 samples.

In this sample, this clone turned up once. Original processing notes: Amplification with reference gene primers provided the estimates of nucleated cell counts. Repertoires were generated with immunoSEQ multiplex PCR, while TCRdb's copy carries only in-frame clones and drops some. That table is the source of V, J and clone size, and D and trimming were worked out from the DNA. The sample has about 360,000 clones, around nine tenths seen once. The CDR3 spans 18 residues. V was pared by 2 bases and J by 4 bases, with 13 bases of the junction left unmatched. The germline CDR1 and CDR2 sequences are KGHSH and LQKENI.

The rearrangement links TRBV18 to TRBJ1-1, with 10 bases identical to TRBD1. The sample consisted of peripheral blood. This receptor was identified in a human donor in a cohort sampled during active COVID-19. The CDR3 spells CASSPSSGTGEISTEAFF. CDR3 nucleotide sequence: TGTGCCAGCTCACCATCATCCGGGACAGGGGAGATTAGCACTGAAGCTTTCTTT.